Listed below are T cell receptor beta chains from one sample, sequenced in a study of cytomegalovirus exposure and HLA in healthy donors. The table came from immunoSEQ multiplex PCR; TCRdb's copy has only in-frame clones and leaves some out. The sample carries fewer than 200,000 clones, roughly 85% recorded once. Sequenced material: PBMCs. These receptors originate from a male donor in good health and CMV-seronegative. CDR3s include the opening cysteine and the closing phenylalanine or tryptophan. A D gene is named only where the DNA matches it firmly. The size field is filled for only some rows; it gives once, few, many or a size class.

d_gene	abundance	j_gene	v_gene	CDR3nt	CDR3aa
-	-	TRBJ1-5	TRBV7-9	TGTGCCAGCAGTCTCGCGGCCAGCAATCAGCCCCAGCATTTT	CASSLAASNQPQHF
-	-	TRBJ1-1	TRBV5-1	TGCGCCAGCAGCTCCCAGGGGAGGAACACTGAAGCTTTCTTT	CASSSQGRNTEAFF
TRBD1	-	TRBJ2-1	TRBV19	TGTGCCAGTAGTATGAGGGACAGTAACAATGAGCAGTTCTTC	CASSMRDSNNEQFF
TRBD2	-	TRBJ2-7	TRBV27	TGTGCCAGCAGTTTAACCCACCTAGCGGGAACCTACGAGCAGTACTTC	CASSLTHLAGTYEQYF
-	-	TRBJ2-7	TRBV30	TGTGCCTGGAGCGGGGTGGGCTACGAGCAGTACTTC	CAWSGVGYEQYF
TRBD2	-	TRBJ2-3	TRBV9	TGTGCCAGCAGCGTAAGACTAGCGGCCCGCACAGATACGCAGTATTTT	CASSVRLAARTDTQYF
-	few	TRBJ2-7	TRBV5-1	TGCGCCAGCAGCTCCCCTACCTACGAGCAGTACTTC	CASSSPTYEQYF
TRBD2	-	TRBJ2-5	TRBV7-2	TGTGCCAGCAGCTTAGGTTTGGTCGCTAGCGGGAGGGAGACCCAGTACTTC	CASSLGLVASGRETQYF
-	-	TRBJ1-4	TRBV25-1	TGTGCCAGCAGTGTCAGGGGCGCCGAAAAACTGTTTTTT	CASSVRGAEKLFF
-	-	TRBJ2-2	TRBV28	TGTGCCAGCAGTACAACGGGACATTTCACCGGGGAGCTGTTTTTT	CASSTTGHFTGELFF
-	-	TRBJ2-3	TRBV4-3	TGCGCCAGCAGCCAAGATCGAGGCGGCGCCAGTCGAGTAATAACCACAGATACGCAGTATTTT	CASSQDRGGASRVITTDTQYF
-	-	TRBJ2-7	TRBV18	TGTGCCAGCTCACCCGGGATTCCTAGCTCCTACGAGCAGTACTTC	CASSPGIPSSYEQYF
-	-	TRBJ1-1	TRBV29-1	TGCAGCGTTGAGTTATCTGTGGCCACTGAAGCTTTCTTT	CSVELSVATEAFF
TRBD2	-	TRBJ2-2	TRBV2	TGTGCCAGCAGAGCAATAGCGGGGGGCAACACCGGGGAGCTGTTTTTT	CASRAIAGGNTGELFF
-	-	TRBJ2-3	TRBV21-1	TGTGCCAGCAGCAAAGAAGACAGGGGGACTAGCGGCCCAGTAGCAGATACGCAGTATTTT	CASSKEDRGTSGPVADTQYF
TRBD1	-	TRBJ1-6	TRBV7-9	TGTGCCAGCAGCTGGGGGACAGGGGATTCACCCCTCCACTTT	CASSWGTGDSPLHF
TRBD2	-	TRBJ2-7	TRBV19	TGTGCCAGTAGTTTGGGCGGGAGCTCCTACGAGCAGTACTTC	CASSLGGSSYEQYF
TRBD1	-	TRBJ1-3	TRBV7-9	TGTGCCAGCAGCCTAAACAGGGGATCTGGAAACACCATATATTTT	CASSLNRGSGNTIYF
-	-	TRBJ1-4	TRBV5-6	TGTGCCAGCAGCTTGGCCGGGGGAACTAATGAAAAACTGTTTTTT	CASSLAGGTNEKLFF
TRBD2	-	TRBJ2-5	TRBV19	TGTGCCAGTAGTCGCAAAGGGCTAGCGGCCCAAGAGACCCAGTACTTC	CASSRKGLAAQETQYF
-	-	TRBJ1-1	TRBV29-1	TGCAGCGTTGTCCGGTTGAACACTGAAGCTTTCTTT	CSVVRLNTEAFF
-	-	TRBJ2-7	TRBV19	TGTGCCAGTAGTCCCTACTTCAAAACCTACGAGCAGTACTTC	CASSPYFKTYEQYF
-	once	TRBJ1-2	TRBV7-9	TGTTCCAGCAGCTTAGCGGGGCCCCAGGGCTACACCTTC	CSSSLAGPQGYTF
TRBD1	-	TRBJ2-7	TRBV11-2	TGTGCCAGCAGCTTAGACCCGGACAGGGCCCGATACGAGCAGTACTTC	CASSLDPDRARYEQYF
-	-	TRBJ2-1	TRBV7-7	TGTGCCAGCAGCTTACAGGATAGCTCCTACAATGAGCAGTTCTTC	CASSLQDSSYNEQFF
TRBD1	-	TRBJ1-2	TRBV27	TGTGCCAGCAGTTTATTGGCCGGGACAGGGATATCCTATGGCTACACCTTC	CASSLLAGTGISYGYTF
TRBD2	-	TRBJ2-7	TRBV10-3	TGTGCCATCAGGGGGACTAGCGGGGGGATCTCCAACGAGCAGTACTTC	CAIRGTSGGISNEQYF
-	once	TRBJ1-5	TRBV19	TGTGCCAGTGGCAGTCAGCCCCAGCATTTT	CASGSQPQHF
TRBD1	-	TRBJ1-6	TRBV7-9	TGTGCCAGCAGCTTAGCGCGAACAGGGGGCTCCATTAATTCACCCCTCCACTTT	CASSLARTGGSINSPLHF
-	-	TRBJ1-6	TRBV11-2	TGTGCCAGCAGCTTAGGTCGGGGGGGATATAATTCACCCCTCCACTTT	CASSLGRGGYNSPLHF
-	-	TRBJ2-3	TRBV6-4	TGTGCCAGCAGCCTAGGTAGCACAGATACGCAGTATTTT	CASSLGSTDTQYF
TRBD1	-	TRBJ2-3	TRBV5-4	TGTGCCAGCAGCTATTCTACAGGGGTCCTTACGCAGTATTTT	CASSYSTGVLTQYF
TRBD1	-	TRBJ1-1	TRBV6-5	TGTGCCAGCATCTCTGAAGGGGGCTGGAACACTGAAGCTTTCTTT	CASISEGGWNTEAFF
-	few	TRBJ1-4	TRBV19	TGTGCCAGTAGTCCCTCCGCCGGGAAGGGCAGTGAAAAACTGTTTTTT	CASSPSAGKGSEKLFF
TRBD2	-	TRBJ2-1	TRBV19	TGTGCCAGTAACCCCACAAAGGGGCTAGCGGGGTACAATGAGCAGTTCTTC	CASNPTKGLAGYNEQFF
-	-	TRBJ2-7	TRBV14	TGTGCCAGCAGCCAAGATGTAACCTACGAGCAGTACTTC	CASSQDVTYEQYF
-	-	TRBJ2-5	TRBV9	TGTGCCAGCAGCGTAGCCACCGCAGGGTACAGAGGAGGGGAGACCCAGTACTTC	CASSVATAGYRGGETQYF
-	-	TRBJ1-2	TRBV28	TGTGCCAGCAGCCTCCGAGGGGGCTACACCTTC	CASSLRGGYTF
-	-	TRBJ1-1	TRBV9	TGTGCCAGCAGCTTACGCACACACACTGAAGCTTTCTTT	CASSLRTHTEAFF
-	-	TRBJ2-3	TRBV7-3	TGTGCCAGCAGCTTAACTAGCATCGATACGCAGTATTTT	CASSLTSIDTQYF
TRBD2	-	TRBJ2-5	TRBV10-2	TGCGCCAGCCGACTAGCGGGGGGGGCAATACAAGAGACCCAGTACTTC	CASRLAGGAIQETQYF
-	once	TRBJ2-5	TRBV4-3	TGCGCCAGCAGCCAGAACAGGGTTGGGGAGACCCAGTACTTC	CASSQNRVGETQYF